A selection of T cell receptor beta chains follows, all from one sample in a study of CD8 T cells in ankylosing spondylitis. MiXCR was run by TCRdb on the 5' RACE reads, yielding one entry per CDR3 protein. The sample records about 540,000 distinct CDR3 sequences, approximately 11% being singletons. Sequenced input: blood, either unsorted or a sorted T cell fraction (not recorded which). The receptors originated from a male donor with ankylosing spondylitis. CDR3s include the opening cysteine and the closing phenylalanine or tryptophan. D genes are given only for firm matches. The listing skips clone size in some rows; elsewhere it reads once, few, many or a size class.

>many|TRBD1|TRBJ1-1|TRBV7-8
CASSRVRDRVWGTEAFF
TGTGCCAGCAGCCGTGTCCGGGACAGGGTCTGGGGCACTGAAGCTTTCTTT
>NA|NA|TRBJ1-1|TRBV27
CASSSLSTGRRGEAFF
TGTGCCAGCAGTTCCCTCTCGACGGGGCGAAGGGGTGAAGCTTTCTTT
>many|NA|TRBJ2-3|TRBV12-3/TRBV12-4
CASTAGLHTDTQYF
TGTGCCAGCACCGCGGGACTCCACACAGATACGCAGTATTTT
>NA|TRBD1|TRBJ2-1|TRBV12-3/TRBV12-4
CASRKGTGDSYNEQFF
TGTGCCAGCAGAAAGGGGACAGGGGATTCCTACAATGAGCAGTTCTTC
>many|NA|TRBJ1-2|TRBV7-2
CASSPTGTYGYTF
TGTGCCAGCAGCCCTACAGGGACCTATGGCTACACCTTC
>NA|TRBD2|TRBJ2-1|TRBV25-1
CASSRPGLNNEQFF
TGTGCCAGCAGTCGCCCGGGACTAAACAATGAGCAGTTCTTC
>few|TRBD1|TRBJ1-5|TRBV19
CASTQGARQPQHF
TGTGCCAGTACGCAGGGGGCACGGCAGCCCCAGCATTTT
>many|TRBD2|TRBJ2-5|TRBV5-1
CASSQGLAVTQETQYF
TGCGCCAGCAGCCAGGGACTAGCGGTGACTCAAGAGACCCAGTACTTC
>many|TRBD2|TRBJ2-7|TRBV12-3/TRBV12-4
CASTFQAGGTYVVEQYF
TGTGCCAGCACTTTCCAAGCGGGAGGGACATACGTAGTCGAGCAGTACTTC
>many|NA|TRBJ2-1|TRBV29-1
CSSLGITSSYNEQFF
TGCAGCTCCCTGGGGATTACCAGCTCCTACAATGAGCAGTTCTTC
>many|TRBD1|TRBJ1-4|TRBV5-1
CASSFRDRREKLFF
TGCGCCAGCAGCTTCCGGGACAGAAGGGAAAAACTGTTTTTT
>NA|TRBD2|TRBJ2-1|TRBV3-1
CASSQTSGDNEQFF
TGTGCCAGCAGTCAGACTAGCGGCGACAATGAGCAGTTCTTC
>NA|NA|TRBJ1-6|TRBV12-3/TRBV12-4
CASSGLGSPLHF
TGTGCCAGCAGCGGCCTAGGGTCACCCCTCCACTTT
>NA|NA|TRBJ1-5|TRBV4-1
CASSQDSGVAQPQHF
TGCGCCAGCAGCCAAGATTCCGGGGTCGCTCAGCCCCAGCATTTT
>NA|NA|TRBJ2-1|TRBV20-1
CSARDPRRGGNEQFF
TGCAGTGCTAGAGACCCCAGGAGGGGAGGCAATGAGCAGTTCTTC
>NA|NA|TRBJ2-3|TRBV5-4
CASSSGGRDGGYF
TGTGCCAGCAGCTCCGGCGGGCGGGACGGCGGGTATTTT
>NA|TRBD1|TRBJ2-3|TRBV6-1
CASRETRQGPDTQYF
TGTGCCAGCAGGGAGACTAGACAGGGGCCAGATACGCAGTATTTT
>NA|TRBD2|TRBJ2-2|TRBV24-1
CATSGREGLASGELFF
TGTGCCACCAGTGGGCGGGAGGGACTAGCGTCCGGGGAGCTGTTTTTT
>NA|TRBD1|TRBJ1-2|TRBV6-1
CASIEPGQIIQGYTF
TGTGCCAGCATTGAGCCGGGACAGATTATTCAGGGCTACACCTTC
>many|NA|TRBJ1-1|TRBV15
CATSNRFRGTEAFF
TGTGCCACCAGCAACCGGTTCCGGGGAACTGAAGCTTTCTTT
>few|NA|TRBJ2-1|TRBV29-1
CSVRLVNYNEQFF
TGCAGCGTTAGACTTGTGAACTACAATGAGCAGTTCTTC
>NA|NA|TRBJ1-4|TRBV11-3
CASSRVANEKLFF
TGTGCCAGCAGCAGGGTAGCAAATGAAAAACTGTTTTTT
>NA|NA|TRBJ1-5|TRBV30
CAWKAQGMDYQPQHF
TGTGCCTGGAAAGCCCAGGGTATGGATTATCAGCCCCAGCATTTT
>NA|TRBD2|TRBJ2-3|TRBV5-1
CASSPRGTSGSFADTQYF
TGCGCCAGCAGCCCGAGAGGGACTAGCGGGAGTTTCGCAGATACGCAGTATTTT
>NA|NA|TRBJ2-1|TRBV21-1
CASSKYRGRGDSYNEQFF
TGTGCCAGCAGCAAATATCGCGGGAGAGGGGATTCCTACAATGAGCAGTTCTTC
>few|TRBD2|TRBJ2-7|TRBV12-3/TRBV12-4
CASSFDSGTYEQYF
TGTGCCAGCAGTTTTGATAGCGGGACCTACGAGCAGTACTTC
>NA|NA|TRBJ2-3|TRBV6-2/TRBV6-3
CASKAPGREADTQYF
TGTGCCAGCAAAGCACCGGGACGAGAAGCAGATACGCAGTATTTT
>NA|NA|TRBJ2-1|TRBV20-1
CSAPNSQTGRQSYNEQFF
TGCAGTGCTCCCAACAGCCAAACAGGGAGACAATCATACAATGAGCAGTTCTTC
>many|NA|TRBJ2-1|TRBV29-1
CSVDGSKSYNEQFF
TGCAGCGTTGATGGTAGCAAGTCCTACAATGAGCAGTTCTTC
>NA|NA|TRBJ2-5|TRBV24-1
CATSDWGGTKDREETQYF
TGTGCCACCAGTGATTGGGGGGGAACCAAGGACAGAGAAGAGACCCAGTACTTC
>NA|TRBD2|TRBJ2-1|TRBV14
CASSQASSGRFAEQFF
TGTGCCAGCAGCCAAGCTTCTAGCGGGAGGTTCGCTGAGCAGTTCTTC
>many|TRBD2|TRBJ2-5|TRBV11-2
CASSPGLAGVGETQYF
TGTGCCAGCAGCCCGGGACTAGCGGGAGTCGGGGAGACCCAGTACTTC
>few|NA|TRBJ2-5|TRBV20-1
CSARDDGGRAETQYF
TGCAGTGCTAGAGATGATGGTGGACGGGCAGAGACCCAGTACTTC
>few|TRBD2|TRBJ2-1|TRBV20-1
CSAGGLAGVNEQFF
TGCAGTGCTGGGGGACTAGCGGGAGTCAATGAGCAGTTCTTC
>NA|NA|TRBJ2-2|TRBV6-1
CASRGTGTGELFF
TGTGCCAGCAGAGGCACCGGCACCGGGGAGCTGTTTTTT
>NA|NA|TRBJ1-5|TRBV29-1
CSVVVDSNQPQHF
TGCAGCGTTGTAGTAGATAGCAATCAGCCCCAGCATTTT
>many|NA|TRBJ2-2|TRBV7-9
CASSWEFGELFF
TGTGCCAGCAGCTGGGAGTTCGGGGAGCTGTTTTTT
>many|TRBD1|TRBJ2-2|TRBV25-1
CASSRGDRGWAGELFF
TGTGCCAGCAGTAGAGGGGACAGGGGATGGGCCGGGGAGCTGTTTTTT
>NA|NA|TRBJ2-3|TRBV29-1
CSFLGFLGVGTDTQYF
TGCAGCTTTCTCGGCTTCCTGGGTGTTGGCACAGATACGCAGTATTTT
>NA|NA|TRBJ2-3|TRBV29-1
CSVEDLRDQQYF
TGCAGCGTTGAAGATTTGCGGGACCAGCAGTATTTT
>many|NA|TRBJ2-5|TRBV18
CASSPYQETQYF
TGTGCCAGCTCACCGTACCAAGAGACCCAGTACTTC
>NA|NA|TRBJ2-3|TRBV28
CASSPTRAASTDTQYF
TGTGCCAGCAGTCCCACCCGGGCAGCCAGCACAGATACGCAGTATTTT
>few|NA|TRBJ2-1|TRBV20-1
CSADVGRTEQFF
TGCAGTGCTGACGTTGGAAGGACCGAGCAGTTCTTC
>few|TRBD2|TRBJ2-1|TRBV5-6
CASSAQLAGGFDEQFF
TGTGCCAGCAGCGCACAACTAGCGGGAGGTTTCGATGAGCAGTTCTTC